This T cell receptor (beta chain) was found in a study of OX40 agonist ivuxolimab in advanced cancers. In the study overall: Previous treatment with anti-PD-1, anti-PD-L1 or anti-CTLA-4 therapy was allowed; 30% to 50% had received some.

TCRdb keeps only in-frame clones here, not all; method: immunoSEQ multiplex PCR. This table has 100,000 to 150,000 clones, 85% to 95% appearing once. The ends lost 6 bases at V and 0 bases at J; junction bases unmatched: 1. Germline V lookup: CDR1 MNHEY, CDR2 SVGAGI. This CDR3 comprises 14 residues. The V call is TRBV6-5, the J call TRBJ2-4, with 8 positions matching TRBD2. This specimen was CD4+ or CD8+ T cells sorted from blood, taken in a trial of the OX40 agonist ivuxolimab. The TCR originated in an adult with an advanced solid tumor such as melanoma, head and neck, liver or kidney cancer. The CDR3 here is CASRAGGAKNIQYF. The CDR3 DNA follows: TGTGCCAGCAGGGCGGGAGGAGCCAAAAACATTCAGTACTTC.